A single sample gave rise to the 23 T cell receptor beta chains below, sequenced in a study of T cells after yellow fever vaccination. From the 5' RACE reads, TCRdb called clonotypes with MiXCR, one entry per CDR3 protein. The data contain about 370,000 distinct CDR3 sequences, around a tenth of them singletons. The sequenced sample was PBMCs, obtained on the day of the first yellow fever vaccination. The source of these receptors is a man aged 18-30 years who received the YFV17D yellow fever vaccine.

The V and J genes are TRBV5-1 and TRBJ1-5, with D uncertain. CDR3 length: 15 residues. Trimming removed 2 bases from V and 6 bases from J, with 15 bases in between. In germline, CDR1 is SGHRS, CDR2 YFSETQ. Written as DNA, the CDR3 is TGCGCCAGCAGCTTAGGGCCGGGTGGAAGTCAGCCCCAGCATTTT. Its protein is CASSLGPGGSQPQHF.

This clonotype was observed at least ten times. V usage is TRBV28 and J usage is TRBJ1-2; TRBD1 agrees at 11 bases. V shed 5 bases, J shed 5 bases, and the junction held 4 bases outside the gene matches. There are 14 residues in the CDR3. CDR1 and CDR2 (germline): MDHEN, SYDVKM. The CDR3 spells CASSGQGASYGYTF. The CDR3 DNA reads TGTGCCAGCAGTGGACAGGGGGCGTCATATGGCTACACCTTC.

The chain joins TRBV6-1 to TRBJ1-5; 9 bases are a match to TRBD1. CDR1 and CDR2 (germline): MNHNS, SASEGT. This CDR3 has 16 amino acids. V gave up 0 bases and J gave up 6 bases; unmatched junction bases: 6. The CDR3 nucleotides are TGTGCCAGCAGTGAAGCGCCCGGGACAGGGTTTCAGCCCCAGCATTTT. The encoded protein is CASSEAPGTGFQPQHF.

V gene TRBV29-1 combines with J gene TRBJ2-3; D is possibly TRBD2 (6 bases). Between the trimmed V and J ends, which lost 6 bases and 1 base, there was a span of 11 bases. Per the germline V gene, CDR1 is SQVTM and CDR2 is ANQGSEA. There are 13 residues in the CDR3. This CDR3 reads CSVRLVRTDTQYF. CDR3 nucleotide sequence: TGCAGCGTAAGACTAGTCCGCACAGATACGCAGTATTTT.

This clonotype occurred a few times. The CDR3 here is CASSDRQEQFF. The CDR3 coding sequence is TGTGCCAGCAGCGATCGACAGGAGCAGTTCTTC. The V gene is TRBV9, the J gene TRBJ2-1, with D possibly TRBD1 on 5 matching bases. Trimming pared 3 bases from V and 10 bases from J, leaving 8 bases between. CDR1 is SGDLS and CDR2 is YYNGEE in the germline V gene. The CDR3 runs 11 residues.

This clonotype occurred a few times. V and J are TRBV10-2 and TRBJ2-2; TRBD2 is a possible D gene (5 bases). Germline V gene data show CDR1 as WSHSY and CDR2 as SAAADI. The V end was cut by 11 bases, the J end by 3 bases, with 16 bases between. This CDR3 is 14 amino acids long. CDR3 protein: CASLPGTYTGELFF. The DNA of the CDR3 is TGCGCCTCTCTCCCGGGAACTTACACCGGGGAGCTGTTTTTT.

The sample holds many counts of this clonotype. CDR3 DNA sequence: TGTGCCAGCAGCCAAGACCTCCTTCCCGTAGCGGGGGGGTACGAGCAGTACTTC. It specifies CASSQDLLPVAGGYEQYF. This chain uses TRBV4-2 with TRBJ2-7, with 11 bases lining up with TRBD2. The CDR3 runs 18 residues. Trimming at V came to 0 bases and at J to 4 bases, leaving 11 bases not matched to a gene. Germline V gene data show CDR1 as LGHNA and CDR2 as YNFKEQ.

V usage is TRBV7-6 and J usage is TRBJ2-3; 8 nucleotides align to TRBD1. This CDR3 comprises 16 residues. Germline V gene sequence: CDR1 SGHVS, CDR2 FNYEAQ. The trim removed 2 bases at V and 2 bases at J, leaving 6 bases unmatched. The CDR3 nucleotides are TGTGCCAGCAGCTTAACAGGGGGACGCCCCACAGATACGCAGTATTTT. This gives the protein CASSLTGGRPTDTQYF.

Written as DNA, the CDR3 is TGCAGTGCTAGACCCCCGGGGGCAAGGACTGAAGCTTTCTTT. Amino acid sequence: CSARPPGARTEAFF. The rearrangement joins TRBV20-1 to TRBJ1-1, with TRBD1 as a possible D gene (6 bases). V gave up 2 bases and J gave up 5 bases, with 15 bases separating them. The germline gives CDR1 DFQATT, CDR2 SNEGSKA (reference sequence). The CDR3 consists of 14 residues.

The CDR3 reads CASSMGLGATEAFF. In DNA, the CDR3 is TGTGCCAGCAGTATGGGACTCGGGGCCACTGAAGCTTTCTTT. The chain joins TRBV12-3 or TRBV12-4 to TRBJ1-1; a weak D match, TRBD1 (5 bases). This CDR3 spans 14 amino acids. Trimming shortened V by 5 bases and J by 4 bases, and 14 bases separated the two germline ends.

This clonotype was seen only a few times. The chain carries TRBV24-1 and TRBJ1-1; D possibly corresponds to TRBD1 (6 bases). Trimming stripped 1 base from V and 8 bases from J, with 10 bases between. The CDR3 sequence is 13 residues long. Germline loops: CDR1 KGHDR, CDR2 SFDVKD. DNA of the CDR3: TGTGCCACCAGTGATTTAGGGACAAGAGAAGCTTTCTTT. It codes for CATSDLGTREAFF.

This clonotype was seen only a few times. The CDR3 DNA sequence: TGTGCCAGCGGGACTAGCGGCCCTAGCACAGATACGCAGTATTTT. It translates to CASGTSGPSTDTQYF. The V call is TRBV6-1, the J call TRBJ2-3; TRBD2 matches 11 bases. The germline CDR1 and CDR2 sequences are MNHNS and SASEGT. The CDR3 runs to 15 residues. V shed 8 bases and J 0 bases; nucleotides not matched to a gene: 4.

There are many counts of this clonotype. V is TRBV3-1 and J is TRBJ2-7; no firm D call. Germline V gene sequence: CDR1 LGHDT, CDR2 YNNKEL (reference sequence). Deletions cut 4 bases from V and 0 bases from J, with 10 bases between. The CDR3 length is 14 residues. CDR3 residues: CASSRILSSYEQYF. In nucleotides, the CDR3 is TGTGCCAGCAGCCGAATTCTGAGCTCCTACGAGCAGTACTTC.

The rearrangement joins TRBV3-1 to TRBJ2-1; 7 bases are a match to TRBD2. Trimming removed 4 bases from V and 8 bases from J; junction bases left unmatched: 8. Germline CDR1 and CDR2: LGHDT and YNNKEL (reference sequence). The CDR3 covers 14 residues. In nucleotides, the CDR3 is TGTGCCAGCAGCCTAGCCAGCGGGGTCTATGAGCAGTTCTTC. Its translation: CASSLASGVYEQFF.

This clonotype has just a few counts. The rearrangement uses TRBV5-4 and TRBJ1-2, with no clear D. Trimming left V 1 base short and J 6 bases short, with 13 bases between. The CDR3 has 14 amino acids. Per the germline V gene, CDR1 is SGHNT and CDR2 is YYREEE (reference sequence). CDR3 in DNA: TGTGCCAGCAGCTTGACTACGGTGACTAATGGCTACACCTTC. Translating it yields CASSLTTVTNGYTF.

This clonotype was picked up a small number of times. The chain uses TRBV7-9 and TRBJ2-1; D ambiguous. The CDR3 is made up of 14 amino acids. Germline CDR1 reads SEHNR; CDR2 reads FQNEAQ (reference sequence). Trimming stripped 5 bases from V and 4 bases from J, with 12 bases between. In nucleotides, the CDR3 is TGTGCCAGCAGCCCAAACTTGGGATACAATGAGCAGTTCTTC. It is translated as CASSPNLGYNEQFF.

This clonotype was detected a few times. The chain has TRBV27 and TRBJ1-1; D gene unclear. Germline CDR1 reads MNHEY; CDR2 reads SMNVEV (reference sequence). The CDR3 runs 17 residues. The ends were cut back, 2 bases at V and 5 bases at J, with 21 bases in the middle. The CDR3 protein is CASSLAVGKGWSTEAFF. In DNA form, the CDR3 reads TGTGCCAGCAGTTTAGCGGTGGGGAAAGGGTGGTCGACTGAAGCTTTCTTT.

The chain links TRBV5-4 to TRBJ1-2; D gene uncertain. Looked up from germline, CDR1 is SGHNT and CDR2 is YYREEE (reference sequence). Trimming removed 4 bases at V and 7 bases at J, with 17 bases between. There are 14 residues in the CDR3. CDR3 in DNA: TGTGCCAGCAGCCCGACGTTGTCGGGCGGTGGCTACACCTTC. Protein sequence: CASSPTLSGGGYTF. Filled out from reference TRBV5-4 and TRBJ1-2, the complete variable domain reads ETGVTQSPTHLIKTRGQQVTLRCSSQSGHNTVSWYQQALGQGPQFIFQYYREEENGRGNFPPRFSGLQFPNYSSELNVNALELDDSALYLCASSPTLSGGGYTFGSGTRLTVV.

The genes are TRBV24-1 and TRBJ2-1; TRBD2 matches at 11 bases. This CDR3 contains 18 residues. Losses at the gene ends were 3 bases for V and 4 bases for J; bases not matched to a gene: 10. Germline CDR1 and CDR2: KGHDR and SFDVKD. DNA of the CDR3: TGTGCCACCAGTGATAAGGGGTGGGGGACTAGCGGTTACAATGAGCAGTTCTTC. The encoded protein is CATSDKGWGTSGYNEQFF.

This clonotype was seen many times. The chain couples TRBV23-1 to TRBJ2-1; no reliable D call. TRBV23-1 is marked as an open reading frame, function uncertain. This CDR3 contains 12 residues. V was cut by 0 bases and J by 9 bases, with 6 bases left in between. The CDR3 DNA follows: TGCGCCAGCAGTCAATCGAAGGGTGAGCAGTTCTTC. It translates to CASSQSKGEQFF.

This clonotype was picked up a small number of times. DNA for the CDR3: TGCGCCAGCAGCGGGAGCCGCACCAATGAGCAGTTCTTC. Protein product: CASSGSRTNEQFF. This chain links TRBV5-1 with TRBJ2-1, with D tentatively TRBD2 (5 bases). This CDR3 has 13 residues. Trimming stripped 4 bases from V and 6 bases from J, with 11 bases between. Germline V gene sequence: CDR1 SGHRS, CDR2 YFSETQ.

The chain joins TRBV20-1 to TRBJ2-4; D perhaps matches TRBD2 (5 bases). The CDR3 has 15 amino acids. V was clipped by 2 bases and J by 5 bases, with 16 bases between them. Germline V CDR1 and CDR2: DFQATT, SNEGSKA (reference sequence). The chain's CDR3 is CSARNEGWAENIQYF. In nucleotides, the CDR3 is TGCAGTGCTAGAAACGAGGGCTGGGCTGAAAACATTCAGTACTTC.

This clonotype turned up a few times. V usage is TRBV4-3 and J usage is TRBJ2-5; 11 bases align to TRBD2. The germline V gene has CDR1 LGHNA and CDR2 YSLEER. This CDR3 comprises 15 residues. V was pared by 0 bases and J by 9 bases, with 6 bases of the junction left unmatched. The CDR3 protein is CASSQERLAGRAQYF. CDR3 sequence (DNA): TGCGCCAGCAGCCAAGAACGACTAGCGGGGAGGGCCCAGTACTTC.